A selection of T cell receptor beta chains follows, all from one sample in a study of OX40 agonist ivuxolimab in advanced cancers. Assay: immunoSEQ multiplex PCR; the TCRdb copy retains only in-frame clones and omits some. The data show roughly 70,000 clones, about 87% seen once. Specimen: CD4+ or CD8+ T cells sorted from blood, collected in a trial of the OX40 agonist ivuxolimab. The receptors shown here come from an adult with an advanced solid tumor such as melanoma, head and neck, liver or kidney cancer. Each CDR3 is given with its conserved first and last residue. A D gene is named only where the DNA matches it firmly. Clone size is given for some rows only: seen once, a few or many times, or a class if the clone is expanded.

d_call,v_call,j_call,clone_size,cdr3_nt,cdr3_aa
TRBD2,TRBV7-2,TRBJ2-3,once,TGTGCCAGCAGCTTAGGAGGGACTAGCGGGAGAAGTACGCAGTATTTT,CASSLGGTSGRSTQYF
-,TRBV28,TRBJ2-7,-,TGTGCCAGCAGTTTAGACCAGGGGCCATTACACGAGCAGTACTTC,CASSLDQGPLHEQYF
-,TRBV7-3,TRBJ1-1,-,TGTGCCAGCAGCTTAGACGGAGGCTTTAACACTGAAGCTTTCTTT,CASSLDGGFNTEAFF
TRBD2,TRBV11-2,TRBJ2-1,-,TGTGCCAGCAGCCCTAGACTAGCGGGAGGCTCCTACAATGAGCAGTTCTTC,CASSPRLAGGSYNEQFF
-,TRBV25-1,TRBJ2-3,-,TGTGCCAGCAGTGCTACACAGGGAACGCAGTATTTT,CASSATQGTQYF
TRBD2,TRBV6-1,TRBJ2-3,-,TGTGCCACCCGGGGGGAGATCACAGATACGCAGTATTTT,CATRGEITDTQYF
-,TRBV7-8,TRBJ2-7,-,TGTGCCAGCAGCTCATACAGGGTACCCGATTTATCGAGGCAGTACTTC,CASSSYRVPDLSRQYF
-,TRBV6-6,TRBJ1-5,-,TGTGCCAGCAGTAGGGAGACAGCTCGCAATCAGCCCCAGCATTTT,CASSRETARNQPQHF
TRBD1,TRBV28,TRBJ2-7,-,TGTGCCAGCAACGGACAGGTCTACGAGCAGTACTTC,CASNGQVYEQYF
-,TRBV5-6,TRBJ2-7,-,TGTGCCAGCAGCCTCACGGGGGTAGAGCAGTACTTC,CASSLTGVEQYF
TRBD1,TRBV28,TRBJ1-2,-,TGTGCCAGCAGTTTATGGGGACAGGGGGCCGCAGTCGGCTACACCTTC,CASSLWGQGAAVGYTF
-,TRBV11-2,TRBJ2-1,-,TGTGCCAGCAGCTCACCTAACGGTGAGCAGTTCTTC,CASSSPNGEQFF
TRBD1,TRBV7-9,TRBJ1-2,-,TGTGCCAGCAGCTTGGGGACAGGGTATGGCTACACCTTC,CASSLGTGYGYTF
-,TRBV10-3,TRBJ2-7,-,TGTGCCATCAGTGAGGACAGTCCCCCCTACGAGCAGTACTTC,CAISEDSPPYEQYF
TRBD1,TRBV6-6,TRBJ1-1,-,TGTGCCAGCAGTTCTGGGTTCGACAGGGGTCTTACTGAAGCTTTCTTT,CASSSGFDRGLTEAFF
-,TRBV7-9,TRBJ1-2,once,TGTGCCAGCAGCTTAGAGGTTTCGTGGGGGAATGGCTACACCTTC,CASSLEVSWGNGYTF
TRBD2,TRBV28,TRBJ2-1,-,TGTGCCAGCAGTGGACTAGCGGGAGACTTGAACAGTGAGCAGTTCTTC,CASSGLAGDLNSEQFF
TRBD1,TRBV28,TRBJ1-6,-,TGTGCCAGCAGTTTGGGACAGGAGAATTCACCCCTCCACTTT,CASSLGQENSPLHF
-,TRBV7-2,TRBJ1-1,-,TGTGCCAGCAGCTTATCACAGATAGGGGGGGGCGGCACTGAAGCTTTCTTT,CASSLSQIGGGGTEAFF
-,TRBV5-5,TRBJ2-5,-,TGTGCCAGCAGCTTGGTGCCAGCGGGTTACCAAGAGACCCAGTACTTC,CASSLVPAGYQETQYF
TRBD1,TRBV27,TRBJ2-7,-,TGTGCCAGCAGTTTCCGACAGGGCTACGAGCAGTACTTC,CASSFRQGYEQYF
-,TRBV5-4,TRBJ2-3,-,TGTGCCAGCAGCTTAGGACACTCGTATAGCACAGATACGCAGTATTTT,CASSLGHSYSTDTQYF
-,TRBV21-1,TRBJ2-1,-,TGTGCCAGCAGCAACAGGCAGGGTGGGGGGAACTACAATGAGCAGTTCTTC,CASSNRQGGGNYNEQFF
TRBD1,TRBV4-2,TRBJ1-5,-,TGTGCCAGCAGCCAAGATGTCAGGGGGGACAATCAGCCCCAGCATTTT,CASSQDVRGDNQPQHF
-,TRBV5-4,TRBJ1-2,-,TGTGCCAGCAGCTTGGACAGCTTCTATGGCTACACCTTC,CASSLDSFYGYTF
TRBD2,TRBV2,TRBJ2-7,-,TGTGCCAGCAGTGAGGATTTCCCTAGCGGTTACGCCTACGAGCAGTACTTC,CASSEDFPSGYAYEQYF
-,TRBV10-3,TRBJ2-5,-,TGTGCCATCAGGGGCAGGGAGCAAGAGACCCAGTACTTC,CAIRGREQETQYF
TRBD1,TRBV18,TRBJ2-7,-,TGTGCCAGCTCGGTGACGGGACAGGGTGTGGGCGAGCAGTACTTC,CASSVTGQGVGEQYF
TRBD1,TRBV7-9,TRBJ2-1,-,TGTGCCAGCAGCGGATGGACAGGGGCCGCCTACAATGAGCAGTTCTTC,CASSGWTGAAYNEQFF
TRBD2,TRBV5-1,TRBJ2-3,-,TGCGCCAGCACCCTGGTGTTTGCGGCTAGCGGGAGGGCAGATACGCAGTATTTT,CASTLVFAASGRADTQYF
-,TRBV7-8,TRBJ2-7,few,TGTGCCAGCAGCTTCTCTGTGGGGTCCTACGAGCAGTACTTC,CASSFSVGSYEQYF
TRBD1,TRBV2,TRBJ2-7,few,TGTGCCAGCAGTTTGGACAGGGTAGACGAGCAGTACTTC,CASSLDRVDEQYF
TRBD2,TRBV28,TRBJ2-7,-,TGTGCCAGCCCCGCCCCAGGACTAGCGGGAGGGCCGATCGCCGAGCAGTACTTC,CASPAPGLAGGPIAEQYF
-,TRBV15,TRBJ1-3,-,TGTGCCACCAGCACCCGGAACAGGAACTCTGGAAACACCATATATTTT,CATSTRNRNSGNTIYF
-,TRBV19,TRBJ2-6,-,TGTGCCAGCAAGGGCCTCTCTGGGGCCAACGTCCTGACTTTC,CASKGLSGANVLTF
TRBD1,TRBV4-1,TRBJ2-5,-,TGCGCCAGCAGCCAAGAAGAGGGGGCAGCCTGTCACTTC,CASSQEEGAACHF
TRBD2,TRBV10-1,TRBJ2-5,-,TGCGCCAGCAGTGGTGGGGGGGAGTGGGAGACCCAGTACTTC,CASSGGGEWETQYF
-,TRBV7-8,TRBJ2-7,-,TGTGCCAGCAGCTTAACAGGGATGACCTACGAGCAGTACTTC,CASSLTGMTYEQYF
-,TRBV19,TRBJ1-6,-,TGTGCCAGTAGTACGGAGGACAGCTGGTTTGATTCACCCCTCCACTTT,CASSTEDSWFDSPLHF
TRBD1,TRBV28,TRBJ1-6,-,TGTGCCAGCAATGACAGGGGGGATGGGTCACCCCTCCACTTT,CASNDRGDGSPLHF
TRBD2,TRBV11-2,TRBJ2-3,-,TGTGCCAGCCGCCTGAGGCGGGGGGAACGGACAGATACGCAGTATTTT,CASRLRRGERTDTQYF
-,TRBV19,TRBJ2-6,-,TGTGCCAGTACCCCGGACAGATCTGGGGCCAACGTCCTGACTTTC,CASTPDRSGANVLTF
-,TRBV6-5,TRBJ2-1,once,TGTGCCAGCAGTTACTCTGGCGGTTCGGGGAATACGCAGTTCTTC,CASSYSGGSGNTQFF
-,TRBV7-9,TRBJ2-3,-,TGTGCCAGCAGCCGGACAACAACGGCCCTATCAGATACGCAGTATTTT,CASSRTTTALSDTQYF
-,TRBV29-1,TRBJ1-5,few,TGCAGCGTTGAATTTGGAAGGGATCAGCCCCAGCATTTT,CSVEFGRDQPQHF
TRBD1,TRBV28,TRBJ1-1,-,TGTGCCAGCAGTTCCCCACCTACCCGGACAGGGGGCCAGAACACTGAAGCTTTCTTT,CASSSPPTRTGGQNTEAFF
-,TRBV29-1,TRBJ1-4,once,TGCAGCGTTACCCAGGCCGTGGGTAATGAAAAACTGTTTTTT,CSVTQAVGNEKLFF
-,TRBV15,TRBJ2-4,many,TGTGCCACCAGCAGAGAAGACTTACTGGCCAAAAACATTCAGTACTTC,CATSREDLLAKNIQYF
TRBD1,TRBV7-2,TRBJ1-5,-,TGTGCCAGCAGCTCCGACAGGGTGGATCAGCCCCAGCATTTT,CASSSDRVDQPQHF
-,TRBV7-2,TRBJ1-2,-,TGTGCCAGCAGCTTTGGGGGAGGCTATGGCTACACCTTC,CASSFGGGYGYTF
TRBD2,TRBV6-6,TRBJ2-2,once,TGTGCCAGCAGTCTAAGCGGGAGAGAAAACGGGGAGCTGTTTTTT,CASSLSGRENGELFF
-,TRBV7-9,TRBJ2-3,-,TGTGCCAGCAGCCTAGTAGGCGGCAATACGCAGTATTTT,CASSLVGGNTQYF
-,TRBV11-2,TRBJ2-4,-,TGTGCCAGCAAACTGGCCGGGAGTTCTGGAAACATTCAGTACTTC,CASKLAGSSGNIQYF
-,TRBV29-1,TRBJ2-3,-,TGCAGCGCCCTAGGAGGGGGAACAGATACGCAGTATTTT,CSALGGGTDTQYF
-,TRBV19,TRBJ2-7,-,TGTGCCAGTAGTATTGGCGGGAATTTCGGTATCTACGAGCAGTACTTC,CASSIGGNFGIYEQYF
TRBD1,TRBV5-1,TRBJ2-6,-,TGCGCCAGCAGTGGGACAGGGGTTACTGGGGCCAACGTCCTGACTTTC,CASSGTGVTGANVLTF
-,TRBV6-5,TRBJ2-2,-,TGTGCCAGCAGTCGCGAGCGGGCCAACACCGGGGAGCTGTTTTTT,CASSRERANTGELFF
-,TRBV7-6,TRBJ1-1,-,TGTGCCAGCAGCTTAGTGGTGGGGTTGAACACTGAAGCTTTCTTT,CASSLVVGLNTEAFF
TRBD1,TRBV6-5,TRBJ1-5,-,TGTGCCAGCAAGGGGGCCGGTCAGCCCCAGCATTTT,CASKGAGQPQHF
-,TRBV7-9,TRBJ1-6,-,TGTGCCAGCAGCCAGGACAGAAATAATTCACCCCTCCACTTT,CASSQDRNNSPLHF